This T cell receptor beta chain comes out of a study of identical twins. The study's findings and limits: Out-of-frame TCR alpha sharing observed in monozygotic twins exceeded model estimates.

TCRdb fed the 5' RACE reads into MiXCR, producing one record per CDR3 protein. The sample has roughly 720,000 distinct CDR3 sequences; around a sixth are singletons. V shed 7 bases, J shed 0 bases, and the junction held 3 bases outside the gene matches. CDR1 MNHNS and CDR2 SASEGT come from the germline V gene. The CDR3 is made up of 15 amino acids. Comment on this clonotype: Antigen specificity is unknown.

This same sample was also part of a study on T cells expressing NK-cell markers. In that study: Among eight sequenced donors, seven carried HCMV seropositivity while one was seronegative. In several experiments, an anti-gamma-delta TCR antibody restricted sorting to alpha-beta TCR T cells.

This clonotype originated in a woman between 18 and 29 years old in good health. The sample comprised PBMCs. J is TRBJ2-3 and V is TRBV6-1; 11 nucleotides agree with TRBD2. For the CDR3, the DNA is TGTGCCAGCACCTGGACTAGCGGGAGCACAGATACGCAGTATTTT. It encodes CASTWTSGSTDTQYF.